This TCR beta chain was identified in a study of T cell responses to AZD1222 COVID-19 vaccine. Overall study context: Both about-4-week and about-12-week second-dose recipients were combined. Findings of the study overall: Nearly half of spike-specific TCRs reportedly target unmutated variant regions. Baseline antibody screening turned up just 6 or 7 seropositive AZD1222 recipients. There were mostly white British donors and more females than males, and clonal diversity was possibly underestimated.

Concerning this clone: Its antigen is undetermined.

Produced via immunoSEQ multiplex PCR; TCRdb's table is partial and in-frame only. The profile shows about 140,000 clones, under 95% of them singletons. In germline, CDR1 is MDHEN, CDR2 SYDVKM. CDR3 length: 13 residues. V lost 8 bases, J lost 5 bases, and 1 base stayed unmatched. V and J are TRBV28 and TRBJ2-1, with 12 bases aligning to TRBD1. The receptor's source is an adult in good health. The sequenced sample was peripheral blood, obtained on day 0 of AZD1222 vaccination. As DNA, the CDR3 is TGTGCCAGCCGGGACAGGGGGCACAATGAGCAGTTCTTC. Encoded protein: CASRDRGHNEQFF.